Listed here is a single TCR beta chain. Its antigen is unidentified. Deep-level settings were used for running the assay. Methods used by the authors: Junction-only sequences without quality scores came from ImmunoSEQ, so filtering differed. Using immunoSEQ multiplex PCR, the repertoire was profiled, and TCRdb retains in-frame clones only, with some absent. The V and J calls and clone size come from that table; D and trimming were worked out from the DNA. The sample lists some 2.4 million clones, roughly 93% seen once, with 0.36% in the top ten. The data were taken from a study of shared clonotypes between healthy human individuals. In germline, CDR1 is SGHTA, CDR2 FQGNSA. The CDR3 is 12 residues long. The V end lost 6 bases, the J end lost 4 bases, and 7 bases lay between the germline ends. Study-wide findings and caveats: Between several donors, naive CD4 clonotypes were shared at a level of about 5%. What naive subsets generally showed was a larger estimated richness than memory subsets showed.

V and J are TRBV7-2 and TRBJ1-5; no firm D call. This clonotype was sampled from a man between 18 and 35 years old in good health. Some clones in this sample may be carry-over from other donors' samples. Sequenced input: naive CD4+ T cells from PBMCs. Subset indicated: CD45RA+ positively selected. The CDR3 nucleotides read TGTGCCAGCAGGACTCCAAATCAGCCCCAGCATTTT. Translated, it gives CASRTPNQPQHF.